Each of the 6 T cell receptor beta chains below was sequenced from the same sample in a study of beta chain features in type 1 diabetes. The sequenced template was cDNA made from the entire isolated RNA. TCRdb keeps only in-frame clones here, not all; method: immunoSEQ multiplex PCR. Of some 410,000 clones in the sample, about 14% are singletons; the top ten hold 0.03% to 0.04%. The sample taken for sequencing was naive CD4+ T cells from blood. These receptors were collected from a man aged 25-40 years in good health.

This clone was recorded a few times. V gene TRBV28 combines with J gene TRBJ2-3; D call uncertain. The ends were cut back, 3 bases at V and 0 bases at J, with 4 bases in the middle. Germline lookup yields CDR1 MDHEN and CDR2 SYDVKM. This CDR3 contains 13 residues. CDR3 nucleotides: TGTGCCAGCAGTTTGTCAAGCACAGATACGCAGTATTTT. Protein: CASSLSSTDTQYF.

This rearrangement joins TRBV30 to TRBJ1-3; no firm D call. V was clipped by 1 base and J by 7 bases, with 14 bases between them. Germline V gene data show CDR1 as GTSNPN and CDR2 as SVGIG (reference sequence). The CDR3 sequence is 14 residues long. CDR3 coding DNA: TGTGCCTGGAGTGAAGGGAGAAGGAGGAACACCATATATTTT. Translating it yields CAWSEGRRRNTIYF.

This clone was seen a handful of times. The chain combines TRBV30 with TRBJ2-1; possibly TRBD2 for D (6 bases). Germline assignment: CDR1 GTSNPN and CDR2 SVGIG (reference sequence). V lost 5 bases, J lost 3 bases, and 17 bases lay in between. This CDR3 has 15 residues. The CDR3 here is CAWDPSEGSYNEQFF. The CDR3 bases are TGTGCCTGGGACCCTAGCGAGGGAAGCTACAATGAGCAGTTCTTC. The full variable domain, in which reference TRBV30 and TRBJ2-1 provide the parts outside the CDR3, is SQTIHQWPATLVQPVGSPLSLECTVEGTSNPNLYWYRQAAGRGLQLLFYSVGIGQISSEVPQNLSASRPQDRQFILSSKKLLLSDSGFYLCAWDPSEGSYNEQFFGPGTRLTVL.

In its sample, this clone was seen a few times. This chain connects TRBV15 to TRBJ1-2, with D perhaps matching TRBD1 (5 bases). Germline CDR1 is LNHNV and CDR2 is YYDKDF (reference sequence). This CDR3 is built from 13 residues. V dropped 8 bases and J dropped 1 base, with 11 bases sitting between them. The CDR3 here is CATRQGFNYGYTF. The CDR3 DNA sequence: TGTGCCACCCGCCAGGGTTTTAACTATGGCTACACCTTC.

This chain joins TRBV7-9 and TRBJ2-7; D remains unclear. Germline V CDR1 and CDR2: SEHNR, FQNEAQ (reference sequence). The CDR3 spans 11 residues. V was shortened by 1 base and J by 9 bases, with 7 bases between the two germline ends. DNA for the CDR3: TGTGCCAGCAGCTTAGGTGGTGGGCAGTACTTC. It yields the protein CASSLGGGQYF.

V usage is TRBV25-1 and J usage is TRBJ2-1, with D perhaps TRBD1 (5 bases). The CDR3 has 15 amino acids. Germline V gene lookup returns CDR1 MGHDK and CDR2 SYGVNS. Trimming took off 8 bases at V and 1 base at J, with 15 bases between the two ends. For the CDR3, the DNA is TGTGCCAGCGGCATTCAGGGTAGTTCCTACAATGAGCAGTTCTTC. It is translated as CASGIQGSSYNEQFF.